This entry concerns a single T cell receptor (beta chain). Its specificity is unknown. One junction end disagrees with the germline gene, perhaps due to a read error. The germline gives CDR1 SGHAT, CDR2 FQNNGV. The CDR3 has 14 residues. A primer matching the constant region was used to make TCR beta cDNA from around 550 ng of total RNA. Libraries covering TCR beta were generated through three nested multiplex PCR rounds (using a slightly modified ARM-PCR). TRBV1-TRBV30 forward primers paired with a C-beta reverse primer were used in the first two PCR rounds, which ran approximately 10 cycles each. TCRdb called the multiplex PCR reads again in MiXCR, with one record for every CDR3 protein. The sample yields a few hundred thousand distinct CDR3 sequences, nearly 60% seen once. This entry belongs to a study of tumor-infiltrating lymphocytes in primary liver carcinoma. Study at large: Those sampled were patients whose primary liver carcinoma was treated by surgical resection. Findings and limits, study-wide: Tumor-adjacent and tumor-blood pairs displayed less overlap than did pairs of tumor regions. Significantly larger top-250-clone fractions were found in tumors than in blood (p = 0.039). Bulk unsorted samples prevented comparison of CD4+ and CD8+ repertoires.

Unsorted whole blood supplied the blood RNA, and germline DNA was isolated too. The rearrangement links TRBV11-2 to TRBJ1-2; no firm D call. The receptor was derived from a woman aged 25-40 years with primary liver carcinoma and hepatitis B virus infection. Sequenced: peripheral blood. The DNA for the CDR3 is TGTGCCAGCGGCTTGGATAGAACTAACTATGGTTACACCTTC. Its translation is CASGLDRTNYGYTF.